Listed here are 4 T cell receptor beta chains from one sample, sequenced in a study of molecular identifiers for immune sequencing clone quantification. In TCRdb, the PCR reads were re-called with MiXCR into one record per CDR3 protein. This sample has about 320,000 distinct CDR3 sequences, with roughly a quarter found just once. Sample: naive CD8+ T cells from blood, with Jurkat cell RNA spiked in. Stated subset: FACS-sorted CD8+CD4-CCR7+CD45RA+ naive T cells. Receptors were obtained from a human donor in good health. Some libraries in this study had Jurkat cell RNA spiked in.

As for this clonotype: A much larger clone sits a single nucleotide away, making a read error possible. The V call is TRBV28, the J call TRBJ1-1; D possibly corresponds to TRBD1 (6 bases). This CDR3 is 13 amino acids long. The germline CDR1 and CDR2 sequences are MDHEN and SYDVKM. The CDR3 nucleotides are TGTGCCAGCAGTTTAGACAGGAACGCTGAAGCTTTCTTT. This encodes CASSLDRNAEAFF.

The genes are TRBV6-1 and TRBJ2-7; 8 bases fit TRBD1. V lost 7 bases and J lost 3; bases outside the gene matches: 5. The CDR3 is 13 amino acids. Germline V gene sequence: CDR1 MNHNS, CDR2 SASEGT. CDR3 sequence: CASKDRARYEQYF. Here the CDR3 DNA reads TGTGCCAGCAAGGACAGGGCCCGCTACGAGCAGTACTTC.

This clonotype was seen many times. The chain links TRBV15 to TRBJ2-7; TRBD1 matches 7 bases. V dropped 3 bases and J dropped 2; count of bases not matched to a gene: 4. Per the germline V gene, CDR1 is LNHNV and CDR2 is YYDKDF (reference sequence). The CDR3 has 14 residues. The CDR3 loop reads CATSSHRGTYEQYF. For the CDR3, the DNA is TGTGCCACCAGCAGCCACAGGGGTACCTACGAGCAGTACTTC.

Concerning this clonotype: This may come from a read error, since a much larger clone is one base off. The chain recombines TRBV4-3 with TRBJ1-2, with D uncertain. Germline CDR1 LGHNA, CDR2 YSLEER. V was clipped by 3 bases and J by 6 bases, with 14 bases between them. The CDR3 runs 14 residues. The CDR3: CASSHRSRRNGYTF. The CDR3 nucleotides are TGCGCCAGCAGCCATCGATCAAGGCGGAATGGCTACACCTTC.